Shown below are 26 T cell receptor beta chains from a single sample sequenced in a study of identifying expanded T cells in peripheral blood. The method was immunoSEQ multiplex PCR; TCRdb's version includes in-frame clones alone and lacks a portion of them. Of some 95,000 clones listed, more than 75% are singletons. What was sequenced was blood. These receptors were collected from a person between 18 and 70 years old in good health.

V is TRBV15 and J is TRBJ1-3; D unclear. The CDR3 covers 13 residues. Germline values: CDR1 LNHNV, CDR2 YYDKDF (reference sequence). Trimming removed 6 bases from V and 0 bases from J, with 6 bases in between. The CDR3 loop is CATRMSSGNTIYF. DNA for the CDR3: TGTGCCACCAGGATGTCCTCTGGAAACACCATATATTTT.

This clone is a singleton in its sample. This chain's CDR3 is CASSTGRFNQPQHF. The DNA of the CDR3 is TGTGCCAGCAGTACCGGACGGTTCAATCAGCCCCAGCATTTT. This chain links TRBV6-6 with TRBJ1-5; D remains unclear. From germline, CDR1 is MNHNY and CDR2 SVGAGI (reference sequence). Between the trimmed V and J ends, which lost 5 bases and 3 bases, there was a span of 11 bases. The CDR3 consists of 14 residues.

The CDR3 here is CASSPFAGARTEAFF. CDR3 DNA sequence: TGTGCCAGCAGCCCCTTCGCGGGGGCTCGAACTGAAGCTTTCTTT. The J gene is TRBJ1-1, the V gene TRBV7-7, with D possibly matching TRBD1 (6 bases). V was clipped by 5 bases and J by 5 bases, with 18 bases between them. The CDR3 length is 15 residues. Germline assignment: CDR1 SSHAT and CDR2 FNYEAQ (reference sequence).

The chain has TRBV14 and TRBJ1-2; D not resolved. Trimming removed 1 base from V and 8 bases from J, with 11 bases in between. In germline, CDR1 is SGHDN, CDR2 FVKESK. The CDR3 runs to 13 residues. This CDR3 is CASSQVRGDGYTF. The CDR3 DNA reads as TGTGCCAGCAGCCAAGTGCGGGGAGACGGCTACACCTTC.

The sample holds one count of this clone. The CDR3 DNA sequence: TGTGCCAGCAGCTTTCAAGAGACCCAGTACTTC. As protein: CASSFQETQYF. V gene TRBV5-6 combines with J gene TRBJ2-5; no definite D call. The CDR3 is 11 amino acids. Germline CDR1 SGHDT, CDR2 YYEEEE. V lost 2 bases to trimming and J lost 2 bases, with 1 base between them.

The chain recombines TRBV2 with TRBJ2-3; D is perhaps TRBD1 or TRBD2 (5 bases each). The V end was cut by 2 bases, the J end by 2 bases, with 11 bases between. CDR3 length: 15 residues. Germline V gene sequence: CDR1 SNHLY, CDR2 FYNNEI. The CDR3 region has the DNA TGTGCCAGCAGTGAACAGGGACCCAACACAGATACGCAGTATTTT. Translated, it gives CASSEQGPNTDTQYF.

This chain links TRBV30 with TRBJ1-2; 11 nucleotides align to TRBD1. CDR1 and CDR2 (germline): GTSNPN, SVGIG (reference sequence). The CDR3 runs 17 residues. The V gene end was trimmed by 0 bases and the J gene end by 4 bases; junction bases not matched to a gene: 10. The CDR3 loop reads CAWSVINSGTGGYGYTF. CDR3 nucleotide sequence: TGTGCCTGGAGTGTAATTAATTCTGGGACAGGGGGCTATGGCTACACCTTC.

The rearrangement uses TRBV15 and TRBJ2-1; 9 nucleotides match TRBD1. Trimming cost V 3 bases and J 7 bases; bases outside gene matches: 7. The germline gives CDR1 LNHNV, CDR2 YYDKDF (reference sequence). The CDR3 extends over 15 amino acids. The DNA for the CDR3 is TGTGCCACCAGCAGGGCCGGGACAGGGTGGAATGAGCAGTTCTTC. It encodes CATSRAGTGWNEQFF.

This sequence joins TRBV14 and TRBJ2-5; 7 nucleotides match TRBD2. Losses at the gene ends were 11 bases for V and 9 bases for J; bases not matched to a gene: 12. The CDR3 runs to 12 residues. The V gene's germline CDR1 is SGHDN and CDR2 FVKESK. The CDR3 bases are TGTGCCGACTTTACCGGGAGGCGGGCCCAGTACTTC. The encoded protein is CADFTGRRAQYF.

The rearrangement uses TRBV5-1 and TRBJ2-3; no firm D call. The CDR3 extends over 14 amino acids. From germline, CDR1 is SGHRS and CDR2 YFSETQ. With 6 bases removed from V and 4 bases from J, the gap between germline ends came to 15 bases. CDR3: CASKLGPRADTQYF. The DNA of the CDR3 is TGCGCCAGCAAACTCGGACCTCGGGCAGATACGCAGTATTTT.

This clone came up once. The chain couples TRBV5-1 to TRBJ2-5; weak D call: TRBD1 (6 bases). Trimming took off 4 bases at V and 3 bases at J, with 16 bases between the two ends. The CDR3 is made up of 15 amino acids. Germline V gene sequence: CDR1 SGHRS, CDR2 YFSETQ. CDR3 residues: CASSRTSPGEETQYF. In DNA form, the CDR3 reads TGCGCCAGCAGCCGAACCAGCCCAGGGGAAGAGACCCAGTACTTC.

The genes are TRBV18 and TRBJ1-2, with 10 bases matching TRBD1. This CDR3 contains 16 residues. Germline V gene sequence: CDR1 KGHSH, CDR2 LQKENI. Trimming at V came to 4 bases and at J to 3 bases, leaving 8 bases not matched to a gene. DNA of the CDR3: TGTGCCAGCTCACGATATTTCGGACAGGGGGACTATGGCTACACCTTC. Translation: CASSRYFGQGDYGYTF.

The chain combines TRBV11-2 with TRBJ2-7; D is unclear. This CDR3 comprises 13 residues. Trimming shortened V by 0 bases and J by 6 bases, and 9 bases separated the two germline ends. Per germline, CDR1 SGHAT and CDR2 FQNNGV. The CDR3 DNA is TGTGCCAGCAGCTTAGATCGGGCACCCGAGCAGTACTTC. Its translation is CASSLDRAPEQYF. The full variable domain, completed using reference TRBV11-2 and TRBJ2-7, is EAGVAQSPRYKIIEKRQSVAFWCNPISGHATLYWYQQILGQGPKLLIQFQNNGVVDDSQLPKDRFSAERLKGVDSTLKIQPAKLEDSAVYLCASSLDRAPEQYFGPGTRLTVT.

The rearrangement links TRBV9 to TRBJ1-1; the D is unclear. The CDR3 length is 13 residues. Trimming cost V 4 bases and J 5 bases, with 12 bases left between them. In germline, CDR1 is SGDLS, CDR2 YYNGEE. CDR3 nucleotides: TGTGCCAGCAGCCTCCGGACGAATACTGAAGCTTTCTTT. This gives the protein CASSLRTNTEAFF.

V is TRBV19 and J is TRBJ1-5, with no clear D. V lost 3 bases and J 0 bases, leaving 9 bases between the germline ends. Germline values: CDR1 LNHDA, CDR2 SQIVND (reference sequence). This CDR3 contains 15 residues. The CDR3 loop reads CASSIFWDSNQPQHF. The CDR3 coding sequence is TGTGCCAGTAGTATTTTTTGGGATAGCAATCAGCCCCAGCATTTT.

The rearrangement joins TRBV4-3 to TRBJ1-5; D unresolved. Between the trimmed V and J ends, which lost 0 bases and 0 bases, there was a span of 15 bases. The germline gives CDR1 LGHNA, CDR2 YSLEER. This CDR3 comprises 18 residues. The DNA for the CDR3 is TGCGCCAGCAGCCAAGATTCTTATAAAACCTATAGCAATCAGCCCCAGCATTTT. Translation: CASSQDSYKTYSNQPQHF.

The V call is TRBV6-1, the J call TRBJ1-3; no firm D call. The V end was cut by 0 bases, the J end by 0 bases, with 18 bases between. The CDR3 runs 19 residues. Germline CDR1 reads MNHNS; CDR2 reads SASEGT. CDR3 sequence: CASSEAQWEIGDSGNTIYF. The CDR3 nucleotides read TGTGCCAGCAGTGAAGCGCAATGGGAAATTGGCGACTCTGGAAACACCATATATTTT.

The chain recombines TRBV6-5 with TRBJ1-1; no clear D. This CDR3 comprises 15 residues. Trimming stripped 5 bases from V and 4 bases from J, with 17 bases between. From germline, CDR1 is MNHEY and CDR2 SVGAGI. The CDR3 sequence is CASSPPTGRTTEAFF. CDR3 DNA sequence: TGTGCCAGCAGTCCACCCACGGGCAGGACCACTGAAGCTTTCTTT.

This clone was detected only a few times. This sequence joins TRBV7-2 and TRBJ2-7, with 7 bases that match TRBD2. Looked up from germline, CDR1 is SGHTA and CDR2 is FQGNSA. The trim removed 2 bases at V and 1 base at J, leaving 2 bases unmatched. CDR3 size: 14 residues. This CDR3 reads CASSLHGGSYEQYF. CDR3 in DNA: TGTGCCAGCAGCTTACACGGGGGGTCCTACGAGCAGTACTTC.

The chain recombines TRBV5-5 with TRBJ1-1; D call uncertain. Trimming stripped 5 bases from V and 3 bases from J, with 14 bases between. The CDR3 runs to 14 residues. Germline-derived CDR1 and CDR2 are SGHKS and YYEKEE (reference sequence). The CDR3 DNA reads TGTGCCAGCAGGCAAAGCGGGCTAGACACTGAAGCTTTCTTT. It specifies CASRQSGLDTEAFF. Full variable domain (remainder filled in from reference TRBV5-5 and TRBJ1-1): DAGVTQSPTHLIKTRGQQVTLRCSPISGHKSVSWYQQVLGQGPQFIFQYYEKEERGRGNFPDRFSARQFPNYSSELNVNALLLGDSALYLCASRQSGLDTEAFFGQGTRLTVV.

This clone was detected a few times. The CDR3 nucleotides are TGCGCCAGCAGCCAGGGAATGATCAATCAGCCCCAGCATTTT. Amino acid sequence: CASSQGMINQPQHF. The chain is built from TRBV4-1 and TRBJ1-5; the D is unclear. The germline gives CDR1 MGHRA, CDR2 YSYEKL. V lost 3 bases and J lost 3, with 9 bases in between. The CDR3 spans 14 residues.

The chain employs TRBV5-8 and TRBJ1-3, with 8 bases matching TRBD1. Germline V lookup: CDR1 SGHTS, CDR2 YDEGEE. V lost 4 bases and J lost 3; bases outside the gene matches: 6. This CDR3 spans 15 amino acids. For the CDR3, the DNA is TGTGCCAGCAGCCACACAGGGGGTATTGGAAACACCATATATTTT. Amino acids: CASSHTGGIGNTIYF.

The chain employs TRBV7-8 and TRBJ2-2, with a weak D call TRBD1 (5 bases). The CDR3 loop spans 15 amino acids. In germline, CDR1 is SGHVS, CDR2 FQNEAQ. V lost 8 bases to trimming and J lost 5 bases, with 18 bases between them. The CDR3 coding sequence is TGTGCCAGCTTAGGTGGCAGGGCGTTTACCGGGGAGCTGTTTTTT. This translates into CASLGGRAFTGELFF.

Points on this clone: One end of the junction does not line up with germline, which may come from a read error. This chain links TRBV5-5 with TRBJ2-2; TRBD1 aligns across 10 bases. CDR3 length equals 18 residues. The germline CDR1 and CDR2 sequences are SGHKS and YYEKEE (reference sequence). The CDR3 reads CASSQTIVRTGGTGELFF. In nucleotides, the CDR3 is TGCGCCAGCAGCCAGACGATAGTTCGGACAGGGGGCACCGGGGAGCTGTTTTTT.

This chain uses TRBV7-2 with TRBJ2-2, with D maybe TRBD1 (6 bases). V was shortened by 2 bases and J by 0 bases, with 16 bases between the two germline ends. This CDR3 has 18 amino acids. CDR1 is SGHTA and CDR2 is FQGNSA in the germline V gene. CDR3 sequence reads: CASSLRGNYYPNTGELFF. The CDR3 DNA follows: TGTGCCAGCAGCTTAAGGGGGAATTACTACCCGAACACCGGGGAGCTGTTTTTT.

The chain uses TRBV4-3 and TRBJ2-7; possibly TRBD1 or TRBD2 for D (6 bases each). V was pared by 0 bases and J by 7 bases, with 19 bases between. The V gene's germline CDR1 is LGHNA and CDR2 YSLEER. CDR3 length: 16 residues. The CDR3 loop is CASSQEGGSGAREQYF. As DNA, the CDR3 is TGCGCCAGCAGCCAAGAAGGGGGGTCAGGGGCTCGGGAGCAGTACTTC.